The clone carrying this TCR beta chain was picked up many times. The antigen remains undetermined. TCRdb independently ran MiXCR on the 5' RACE reads; one entry per CDR3 protein. The table shows roughly 130,000 distinct CDR3 sequences, with 7% occurring only once. V lost 0 bases to trimming and J lost 7 bases, with 14 bases between them. CDR1 and CDR2 (germline): SGHRS, YFSETQ. The CDR3 runs to 14 residues. This specimen belongs to a study of CD8 T cells in ankylosing spondylitis. Regarding the study as a whole: Among TCR beta sequences, a motif of several highly homologous variants appeared characteristic of ankylosing spondylitis blood.

The genes are TRBV5-1 and TRBJ2-7; a weak D match, TRBD1 (5 bases). The clonotype was recovered from a male donor with ankylosing spondylitis or in good health (not recorded which). Specimen: blood, either unsorted or a sorted T cell fraction (not recorded which). The chain's CDR3 is CASSLEGHIEEQYF. CDR3 bases: TGCGCCAGCAGCTTGGAGGGGCATATCGAGGAGCAGTACTTC.